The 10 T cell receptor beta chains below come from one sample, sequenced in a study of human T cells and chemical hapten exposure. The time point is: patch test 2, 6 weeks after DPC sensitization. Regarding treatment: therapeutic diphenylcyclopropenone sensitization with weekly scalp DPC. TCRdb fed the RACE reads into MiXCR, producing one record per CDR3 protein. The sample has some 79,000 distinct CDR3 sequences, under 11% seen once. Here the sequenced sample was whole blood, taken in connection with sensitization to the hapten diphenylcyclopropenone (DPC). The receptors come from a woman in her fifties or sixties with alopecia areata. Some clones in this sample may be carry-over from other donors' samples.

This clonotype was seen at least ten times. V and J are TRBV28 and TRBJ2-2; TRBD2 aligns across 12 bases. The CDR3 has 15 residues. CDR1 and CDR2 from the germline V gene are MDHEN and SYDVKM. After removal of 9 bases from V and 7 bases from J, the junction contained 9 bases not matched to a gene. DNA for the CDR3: TGTGCCAGTACTCTAGCGGGAGGGCTGGTCGGGGAGCTGTTTTTT. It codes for CASTLAGGLVGELFF.

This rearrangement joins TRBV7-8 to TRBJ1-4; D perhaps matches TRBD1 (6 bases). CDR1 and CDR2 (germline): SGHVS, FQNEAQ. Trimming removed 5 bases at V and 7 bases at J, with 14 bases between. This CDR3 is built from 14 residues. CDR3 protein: CASSLLGAAEKLFF. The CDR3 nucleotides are TGTGCCAGCAGCCTCCTGGGGGCGGCTGAAAAACTGTTTTTT. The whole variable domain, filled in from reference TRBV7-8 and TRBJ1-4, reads GAGVSQSPRYKVAKRGQDVALRCDPISGHVSLFWYQQALGQGPEFLTYFQNEAQLDKSGLPSDRFFAERPEGSVSTLKIQRTQQEDSAVYLCASSLLGAAEKLFFGSGTQLSVL.

The chain's CDR3 is CASSIQGRGTGELFF. DNA of the CDR3: TGTGCCAGCAGCATCCAAGGAAGGGGTACCGGGGAGCTGTTTTTT. The chain is built from TRBV3-2 and TRBJ2-2; TRBD1, the D gene given by the table, was not confirmed from the DNA. TRBV3-2 is annotated as a pseudogene. This CDR3 is 15 amino acids long.

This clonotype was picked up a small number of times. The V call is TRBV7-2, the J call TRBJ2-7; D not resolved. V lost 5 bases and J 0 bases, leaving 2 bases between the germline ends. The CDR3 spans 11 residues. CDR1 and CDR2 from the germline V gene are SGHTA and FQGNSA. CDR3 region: CASSVSYEQYF. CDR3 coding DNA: TGTGCCAGCAGCGTCTCCTACGAGCAGTACTTC. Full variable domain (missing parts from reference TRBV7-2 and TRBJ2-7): GAGVSQSPSNKVTEKGKDVELRCDPISGHTALYWYRQSLGQGLEFLIYFQGNSAPDKSGLPSDRFSAERTGGSVSTLTIQRTQQEDSAVYLCASSVSYEQYFGPGTRLTVT.

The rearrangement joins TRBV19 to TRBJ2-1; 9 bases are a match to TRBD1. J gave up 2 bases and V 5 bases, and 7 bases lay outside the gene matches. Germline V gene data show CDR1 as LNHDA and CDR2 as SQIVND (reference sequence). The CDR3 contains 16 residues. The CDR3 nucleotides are TGTGCCAGTAGTGCTGGGACAGGGTTCCCCTACAATGAGCAGTTCTTC. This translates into CASSAGTGFPYNEQFF.

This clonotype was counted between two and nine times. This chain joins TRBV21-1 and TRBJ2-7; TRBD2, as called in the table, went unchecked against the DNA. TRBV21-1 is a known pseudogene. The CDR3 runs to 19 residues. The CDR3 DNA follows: TGTGCCAGCAGCCGCTGGACTAGCGGGAACAGCCGCGTCTCCCACGAGCAGTACTTC. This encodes CASSRWTSGNSRVSHEQYF.

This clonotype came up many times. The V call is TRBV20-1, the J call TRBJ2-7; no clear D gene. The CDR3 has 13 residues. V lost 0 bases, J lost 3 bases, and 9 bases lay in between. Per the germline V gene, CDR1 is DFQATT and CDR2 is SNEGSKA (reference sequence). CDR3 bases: TGCAGTGCTAGAGATCAAAGCGACTACGAGCAGTACTTC. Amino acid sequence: CSARDQSDYEQYF.

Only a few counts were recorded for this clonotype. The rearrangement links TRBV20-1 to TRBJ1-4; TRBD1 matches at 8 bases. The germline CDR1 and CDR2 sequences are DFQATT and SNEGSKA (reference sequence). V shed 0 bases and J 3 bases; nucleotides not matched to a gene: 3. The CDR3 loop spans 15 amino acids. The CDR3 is CSARDGTGPNEKLFF. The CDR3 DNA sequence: TGCAGTGCTAGAGATGGGACAGGCCCTAATGAAAAACTGTTTTTT.

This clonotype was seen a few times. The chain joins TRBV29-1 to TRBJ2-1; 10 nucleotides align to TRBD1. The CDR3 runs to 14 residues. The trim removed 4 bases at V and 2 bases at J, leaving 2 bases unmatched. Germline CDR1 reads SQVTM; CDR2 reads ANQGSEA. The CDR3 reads CSVGDRGPYNEQFF. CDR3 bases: TGCAGCGTTGGAGACAGGGGGCCCTACAATGAGCAGTTCTTC.

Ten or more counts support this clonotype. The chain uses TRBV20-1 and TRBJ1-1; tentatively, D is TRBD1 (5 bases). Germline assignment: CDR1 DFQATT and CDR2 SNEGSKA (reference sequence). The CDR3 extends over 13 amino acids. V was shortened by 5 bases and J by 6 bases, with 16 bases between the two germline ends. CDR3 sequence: CSASRGTRPEAFF. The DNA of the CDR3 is TGCAGTGCTTCCCGAGGGACGCGCCCTGAAGCTTTCTTT.